This T cell receptor beta chain came from a study of metastatic and nonmetastatic thyroid tumors. About the study: Comparative analysis of repertoires was undertaken across blood and tumor or nodule tissue obtained from malignant and benign thyroid patients.

TCRdb called clones again from the PCR reads with MiXCR. This sample has approximately 35,000 clones, with 35% found just once. There were no patients who had received any treatment before thyroid surgery. V was pared by 3 bases and J by 0 bases, with 5 bases of the junction left unmatched. In germline, CDR1 is DFQATT, CDR2 SNEGSKA (reference sequence). This CDR3 spans 14 amino acids. This TCR was sampled from a female donor with papillary thyroid cancer or a benign thyroid nodule (not recorded which). Some clones in this sample may be carry-over from other donors' samples. What was sequenced was tumor tissue. V is TRBV20-1 and J is TRBJ2-7, with 7 bases identical to TRBD2. CDR3 bases: TGCAGTGCTAGGACCGGGACTAACTCCTACGAGCAGTACTTC. Translation gives CSARTGTNSYEQYF.